What follows are 21 T cell receptor beta chains derived from one specimen sequenced in a study of T cell responses to AZD1222 COVID-19 vaccine. Libraries were prepared by immunoSEQ multiplex PCR; TCRdb keeps only in-frame clonotypes and omits some of them. This table has 90,000 to 120,000 clones, around 93% appearing once. The sequenced sample was peripheral blood, obtained 28 days after the second AZD1222 dose. The receptors derive from an adult who received the AZD1222 COVID-19 vaccine.

The chain employs TRBV18 and TRBJ1-5; no reliable D call. The CDR3 runs to 11 residues. The V end lost 5 bases, the J end lost 11 bases, and 10 bases lay between the germline ends. Germline V gene lookup returns CDR1 KGHSH and CDR2 LQKENI. The CDR3, as DNA: TGTGCCAGCTCAATCAATTCCTCCCAGCATTTT. It codes for CASSINSSQHF.

The V and J genes are TRBV6-5 and TRBJ2-1, with D tentatively TRBD1 or TRBD2 (6 bases each). CDR3 length: 14 residues. Germline-derived CDR1 and CDR2 are MNHEY and SVGAGI. The germline V and J ends were trimmed by 6 bases and 4 bases, with 13 bases remaining between them. CDR3 sequence reads: CASREGDPYNEQFF. In nucleotides, the CDR3 is TGTGCCAGCAGGGAGGGGGACCCTTACAATGAGCAGTTCTTC.

V usage is TRBV7-2 and J usage is TRBJ1-3; 7 bases match TRBD1. CDR1 and CDR2 from the germline V gene are SGHTA and FQGNSA. Trimming cost V 4 bases and J 0 bases; bases outside gene matches: 6. The CDR3 loop spans 16 amino acids. This CDR3 reads CASSSRTGVSGNTIYF. Written as DNA, the CDR3 is TGTGCCAGCAGCTCCCGGACAGGCGTCTCTGGAAACACCATATATTTT.

J is TRBJ1-2 and V is TRBV5-1, with D unresolved. The CDR3 sequence is 15 residues long. Germline V gene lookup returns CDR1 SGHRS and CDR2 YFSETQ. V lost 5 bases to trimming and J lost 4 bases, with 18 bases between them. The CDR3 is CASRGPVAPSYGYTF. The CDR3 bases are TGCGCCAGCAGAGGCCCGGTAGCCCCCTCCTATGGCTACACCTTC.

The chain couples TRBV29-1 to TRBJ2-7, with D perhaps TRBD1 (5 bases). The V end lost 3 bases, the J end lost 7 bases, and 16 bases lay between the germline ends. The CDR3 is made up of 13 amino acids. CDR1 is SQVTM, CDR2 ANQGSEA, per germline. CDR3 bases: TGCAGCGTTGACAAACTTCAGGGCCGTGAGCAGTACTTC. As protein: CSVDKLQGREQYF.

This sequence joins TRBV5-1 and TRBJ1-1; D ambiguous. The germline V and J ends were trimmed by 1 base and 0 bases, with 10 bases remaining between them. The V gene's germline CDR1 is SGHRS and CDR2 YFSETQ. The CDR3 runs to 15 residues. In DNA, the CDR3 is TGCGCCAGCAGCTTGTTGAGGTCCATGAACACTGAAGCTTTCTTT. This codes for CASSLLRSMNTEAFF.

The V call is TRBV19, the J call TRBJ1-5; no firm D call. This CDR3 contains 14 residues. Trimming stripped 6 bases from V and 2 bases from J, with 11 bases between. The V gene's germline CDR1 is LNHDA and CDR2 SQIVND (reference sequence). CDR3 DNA: TGTGCCAGTAGGACCATGTTGGGCAATCAGCCCCAGCATTTT. This encodes CASRTMLGNQPQHF.

The CDR3 bases are TGTGCCAGCAGTTTATTTGGGGTGTCCTATAATTCACCCCTCCACTTT. Its protein product is CASSLFGVSYNSPLHF. The chain combines TRBV27 with TRBJ1-6, with no clear D. V was shortened by 1 base and J by 1 base, with 8 bases between the two germline ends. CDR1 is MNHEY, CDR2 SMNVEV, per germline (reference sequence). The CDR3 loop spans 16 amino acids.

This chain links TRBV19 with TRBJ2-5; D not resolved. Germline lookup yields CDR1 LNHDA and CDR2 SQIVND (reference sequence). V dropped 0 bases and J dropped 2 bases, with 13 bases sitting between them. The CDR3 is made up of 16 amino acids. The CDR3 region has the DNA TGTGCCAGTAGTATAGATGGAGTAAGCTTACAAGAGACCCAGTACTTC. Amino acid sequence: CASSIDGVSLQETQYF.

CDR3 sequence reads: CASSAQGTEAFF. The CDR3 DNA reads TGTGCCAGCAGCGCACAGGGCACTGAAGCTTTCTTT. The chain employs TRBV7-3 and TRBJ1-1; D may be TRBD1 (6 bases). Per germline, CDR1 SGHTA and CDR2 FQGTGA. The CDR3 extends over 12 amino acids. V was trimmed by 5 bases and J by 4 bases, leaving 8 bases between them.

The rearrangement uses TRBV4-1 and TRBJ2-7; possibly TRBD1 or TRBD2 for D (5 bases each). V was clipped by 5 bases and J by 5 bases, with 13 bases between them. The germline V gene has CDR1 MGHRA and CDR2 YSYEKL. The CDR3 has 13 amino acids. The CDR3 sequence is CASSSRRGDEQYF. CDR3 coding DNA: TGCGCCAGCAGCTCCCGCCGAGGGGACGAGCAGTACTTC.

The chain has TRBV5-1 and TRBJ2-2; D might be TRBD1 (6 bases). V was clipped by 4 bases and J by 7 bases, with 14 bases between them. Germline CDR1 and CDR2: SGHRS and YFSETQ. The CDR3 sequence is 14 residues long. The CDR3 here is CASSRTVVIGELFF. CDR3 DNA sequence: TGCGCCAGCAGCCGGACAGTTGTTATCGGGGAGCTGTTTTTT.

The rearrangement links TRBV6-6 to TRBJ2-1; D is perhaps TRBD2 (5 bases). With 5 bases removed from V and 0 bases from J, the gap between germline ends came to 11 bases. Germline-derived CDR1 and CDR2 are MNHNY and SVGAGI (reference sequence). CDR3 length: 15 residues. The DNA for the CDR3 is TGTGCCAGCAGTCTCCTAGGGAGCTCCTACAATGAGCAGTTCTTC. It specifies CASSLLGSSYNEQFF.

This chain's CDR3 is CAISDRDRETYEQYF. The CDR3 DNA is TGTGCCATCAGTGACCGGGACAGGGAGACCTACGAGCAGTACTTC. The chain carries TRBV10-3 and TRBJ2-7; 9 bases map to TRBD1. CDR3 length equals 15 residues. V lost 3 bases and J lost 2; bases outside the gene matches: 5. The germline CDR1 and CDR2 sequences are ENHRY and SYGVKD.

The CDR3 loop is CASRAGQGNIQYF. The DNA of the CDR3 is TGTGCCAGCAGGGCGGGGCAGGGAAACATTCAGTACTTC. The rearrangement uses TRBV27 and TRBJ2-4, with TRBD2 as a possible D gene (6 bases). The CDR3 has 13 amino acids. Trimming stripped 6 bases from V and 6 bases from J, with 12 bases between. In germline, CDR1 is MNHEY, CDR2 SMNVEV (reference sequence).

V gene TRBV3-1 (or the pseudogene TRBV3-2) combines with J gene TRBJ1-5; no reliable D call. The CDR3 consists of 13 residues. Germline CDR1 is LGHDT and CDR2 is YNNKEL (reference sequence). V was pared by 0 bases and J by 10 bases, with 10 bases between. CDR3 amino acids: CASSQDYGSPQHF. CDR3 nucleotides: TGTGCCAGCAGCCAAGATTATGGCAGCCCCCAGCATTTT.

The chain carries TRBV2 and TRBJ1-2; 8 positions agree with TRBD1. The CDR3 totals 13 residues. CDR1 and CDR2 (germline): SNHLY, FYNNEI. The V gene end was trimmed by 4 bases and the J gene end by 6 bases; junction bases not matched to a gene: 4. CDR3 sequence (DNA): TGTGCCAGCAGTGTCCAGGGGGCGGATGGCTACACCTTC. Residues: CASSVQGADGYTF.

This chain links TRBV27 with TRBJ1-2, with a tentative D call TRBD1 (6 bases). The V gene's germline CDR1 is MNHEY and CDR2 SMNVEV (reference sequence). Trimming took 5 bases from V and 4 from J, leaving 11 bases between them. The CDR3 runs 13 residues. The CDR3 spells CASSQGMVYGYTF. The CDR3 DNA follows: TGTGCCAGCAGTCAGGGGATGGTCTATGGCTACACCTTC.

This CDR3 is CASSLSSQPTGAFF. As DNA, the CDR3 is TGTGCCAGCAGTTTATCGTCGCAACCGACGGGAGCTTTCTTT. The chain links TRBV28 to TRBJ1-1; D gene unclear. The CDR3 is 14 amino acids. Trimming took off 1 base at V and 10 bases at J, with 16 bases between the two ends. CDR1 and CDR2 (germline): MDHEN, SYDVKM.

This clone was found once. This chain connects TRBV10-3 to TRBJ2-7; D gene unclear. Germline V CDR1 and CDR2: ENHRY, SYGVKD. CDR3 length: 13 residues. Between the trimmed V and J ends, which lost 2 bases and 1 base, there was a span of 6 bases. CDR3 region: CAISELTSYEQYF. The CDR3 DNA reads as TGTGCCATCAGTGAGCTCACATCCTACGAGCAGTACTTC.

V and J are TRBV4-3 and TRBJ1-4; 9 nucleotides align to TRBD1. The CDR3 consists of 14 residues. Germline-derived CDR1 and CDR2 are LGHNA and YSLEER. The V gene end was trimmed by 3 bases and the J gene end by 8 bases; junction bases not matched to a gene: 4. The CDR3 reads CASSQGQGGEKLFF. CDR3 bases: TGCGCCAGCAGCCAGGGACAGGGAGGAGAAAAACTGTTTTTT.